The rows below give T cell receptor beta chains drawn from one sample of a study of T cell repertoires and HLA-DP antigens. The assay was immunoSEQ multiplex PCR, and TCRdb's table has in-frame clones only and misses some. The sample lists around 100,000 clones; 92% were seen once. No antigens are known for them. The sequencing input was CD4+ T cells from PBMCs. The receptors were sampled from a woman aged 18-35 years in good health and CMV-seronegative. Both conserved end residues are part of each CDR3. The order of the fields is D gene, J gene, clone size, V gene, CDR3 DNA, CDR3 protein. D genes are given only for firm matches. Part of the rows lack a size; the others show once, few, many or a class for expanded clones.

d_gene: -
j_gene: TRBJ2-5
abundance: -
v_gene: TRBV5-1
CDR3nt: TGCGCCAGCAGCTTGGTCGGCTCGTACCAAGAGACCCAGTACTTC
CDR3aa: CASSLVGSYQETQYF

d_gene: -
j_gene: TRBJ1-6
abundance: -
v_gene: TRBV7-2
CDR3nt: TGTGCCAGCAGCTTTTCCGGGGGAAGAATTTACAGCACCCTCCACTTT
CDR3aa: CASSFSGGRIYSTLHF

d_gene: -
j_gene: TRBJ2-5
abundance: -
v_gene: TRBV14
CDR3nt: TGTGCCAGCAGCCCCTGGGGGATCGGGCCACAAGAGACCCAGTACTTC
CDR3aa: CASSPWGIGPQETQYF

d_gene: -
j_gene: TRBJ2-2
abundance: -
v_gene: TRBV19
CDR3nt: TGTGCCAGTAGTATATTCGGGCGGGTCACCGGGGAGCTGTTTTTT
CDR3aa: CASSIFGRVTGELFF

d_gene: -
j_gene: TRBJ1-1
abundance: -
v_gene: TRBV6-5
CDR3nt: TGTGCCAGCAGTTATTGGGGGGAAACTGAAGCTTTCTTT
CDR3aa: CASSYWGETEAFF

d_gene: -
j_gene: TRBJ2-1
abundance: -
v_gene: TRBV5-6
CDR3nt: TGTGCCAGCACCCTTATCGGAAAGGCTTACAATGAGCAGTTCTTC
CDR3aa: CASTLIGKAYNEQFF

d_gene: -
j_gene: TRBJ2-7
abundance: -
v_gene: TRBV28
CDR3nt: TGTGCCAGCACGGGGCGCTACGAGCAGTACTTC
CDR3aa: CASTGRYEQYF

d_gene: TRBD1
j_gene: TRBJ1-2
abundance: -
v_gene: TRBV6-5
CDR3nt: TGTGCCAGCAGTCTCACGACAGGGGACTATGGCTACACCTTC
CDR3aa: CASSLTTGDYGYTF

d_gene: TRBD2
j_gene: TRBJ2-7
abundance: -
v_gene: TRBV18
CDR3nt: TGTGCCAGCTCAATGGCTTTGGGGGGGAACTCCTACGAGCAGTACTTC
CDR3aa: CASSMALGGNSYEQYF

d_gene: -
j_gene: TRBJ2-1
abundance: -
v_gene: TRBV29-1
CDR3nt: TGCAGCGTTGTCGGGGGGCGTTACAATGAGCAGTTCTTC
CDR3aa: CSVVGGRYNEQFF

d_gene: -
j_gene: TRBJ1-5
abundance: -
v_gene: TRBV28
CDR3nt: TGTGCCAGCAGTCCCCCACTAAGCACAGGCCAGCCCCAGCATTTT
CDR3aa: CASSPPLSTGQPQHF

d_gene: TRBD2
j_gene: TRBJ2-7
abundance: -
v_gene: TRBV7-8
CDR3nt: TGTGCCAGCAGCTTAGGGCTCGAGCGGGGCTACGAGCAGTACTTC
CDR3aa: CASSLGLERGYEQYF

d_gene: -
j_gene: TRBJ2-3
abundance: -
v_gene: TRBV7-2
CDR3nt: TGTGCCAGCAGCTTAGTAAGAGGAGATACGCAGTATTTT
CDR3aa: CASSLVRGDTQYF

d_gene: TRBD1
j_gene: TRBJ1-5
abundance: -
v_gene: TRBV5-6
CDR3nt: TGTGCCAGCAGTTACGGGGACAGGGCTCAGCCCCAGCATTTT
CDR3aa: CASSYGDRAQPQHF

d_gene: TRBD1
j_gene: TRBJ2-7
abundance: -
v_gene: TRBV6-6
CDR3nt: TGTGCCAGCAGACTCGGGACAGGGCCCTACGAGCAGTACTTC
CDR3aa: CASRLGTGPYEQYF

d_gene: -
j_gene: TRBJ2-2
abundance: -
v_gene: TRBV11-3
CDR3nt: TGTGCCAGCAGCACCACCGAACTAGGCCCAGGCCCGACGAACACCGGGGAGCTGTTTTTT
CDR3aa: CASSTTELGPGPTNTGELFF

d_gene: TRBD2
j_gene: TRBJ2-7
abundance: -
v_gene: TRBV10-3
CDR3nt: TGTGCCATCAGTGACGGAGCTAGCGGGAGATTAGACGAGCAGTACTTC
CDR3aa: CAISDGASGRLDEQYF

d_gene: -
j_gene: TRBJ2-5
abundance: -
v_gene: TRBV5-4
CDR3nt: TGTGCCACCAGTGGGTGGGGCGCCGCAGAGACCCAGTACTTC
CDR3aa: CATSGWGAAETQYF

d_gene: -
j_gene: TRBJ2-3
abundance: -
v_gene: TRBV10-3
CDR3nt: TGTGCCATCAGTATCGAAACAGATACGCAGTATTTT
CDR3aa: CAISIETDTQYF

d_gene: -
j_gene: TRBJ2-1
abundance: once
v_gene: TRBV5-1
CDR3nt: TGCGCCAGCAGCCCGGAGGGTGGGTCCTACAATGAGCAGTTCTTC
CDR3aa: CASSPEGGSYNEQFF

d_gene: TRBD1
j_gene: TRBJ2-1
abundance: -
v_gene: TRBV18
CDR3nt: TGTGCCAGCTCACCCCGGGACAGAGACAATGAGCAGTTCTTC
CDR3aa: CASSPRDRDNEQFF

d_gene: -
j_gene: TRBJ2-5
abundance: -
v_gene: TRBV4-1
CDR3nt: TGCGCCAGCAGCCAAGCGCGACGTGCTCAAGAGACCCAGTACTTC
CDR3aa: CASSQARRAQETQYF

d_gene: -
j_gene: TRBJ2-3
abundance: -
v_gene: TRBV5-1
CDR3nt: TGCGCCAGCAGCTTTTTAGCGGGCACAGATACGCAGTATTTT
CDR3aa: CASSFLAGTDTQYF

d_gene: -
j_gene: TRBJ2-1
abundance: -
v_gene: TRBV20-1
CDR3nt: TGCAGTGCTGGGGAGGACCCCAAGTTCTTC
CDR3aa: CSAGEDPKFF

d_gene: -
j_gene: TRBJ2-3
abundance: -
v_gene: TRBV7-3
CDR3nt: TGTGCCAGCAGCTCAGGGTTCACAGATACGCAGTATTTT
CDR3aa: CASSSGFTDTQYF

d_gene: TRBD1
j_gene: TRBJ1-1
abundance: -
v_gene: TRBV7-3
CDR3nt: TGTGCCAGCAGCTCACAGGGGGGGAACACTGAAGCTTTCTTT
CDR3aa: CASSSQGGNTEAFF

d_gene: TRBD2
j_gene: TRBJ2-3
abundance: -
v_gene: TRBV7-6
CDR3nt: TGTGCCAGCAGCTCGCGTTCCGGACTAGCGGGCATCACAGATACGCAGTATTTT
CDR3aa: CASSSRSGLAGITDTQYF